The 3 T cell receptor beta chains presented below share a single source sample, sequenced in a study of T cell responses to AZD1222 COVID-19 vaccine. Produced via immunoSEQ multiplex PCR; TCRdb's table is partial and in-frame only. The table lists about 150,000 clones, 85% to 90% of them singletons. The sample here was peripheral blood, taken 28 days after the second AZD1222 dose. The receptors here all came from an adult who received the AZD1222 COVID-19 vaccine.

This clone came up once. This chain joins TRBV9 and TRBJ2-1, with a weak D call TRBD2 (6 bases). V was trimmed by 3 bases and J by 0 bases, leaving 16 bases between them. The CDR3 is made up of 17 amino acids. The germline V gene has CDR1 SGDLS and CDR2 YYNGEE. DNA of the CDR3: TGTGCCAGCAGCGCCGGAGGGCGGATGAGCTCCTACAATGAGCAGTTCTTC. It encodes CASSAGGRMSSYNEQFF.

The chain is built from TRBV3-1 (or the pseudogene TRBV3-2) and TRBJ1-4; no reliable D call. CDR3 length: 12 residues. The V end lost 1 base, the J end lost 8 bases, and 5 bases lay between the germline ends. Germline V lookup: CDR1 LGHDT, CDR2 YNNKEL (reference sequence). The CDR3 loop is CASSQATEKLFF. The CDR3 DNA reads as TGTGCCAGCAGCCAAGCAACCGAAAAACTGTTTTTT.

This chain uses TRBV7-9 with TRBJ2-5, with 11 bases aligning to TRBD1. The CDR3 sequence is 15 residues long. The ends lost 4 bases at V and 5 bases at J; junction bases unmatched: 6. In germline, CDR1 is SEHNR, CDR2 FQNEAQ (reference sequence). This CDR3 reads CASSSGTGGTETQYF. CDR3 nucleotides: TGTGCCAGCAGCTCGGGGACAGGGGGGACGGAGACCCAGTACTTC.